A selection of T cell receptor beta chains follows, all from one sample in a study of blood T cell repertoires in COVID-19. Using immunoSEQ multiplex PCR, the repertoire was profiled, and TCRdb retains in-frame clones only, with some absent. The sample has roughly 500,000 clones, 70% to 90% seen once. Sequenced sample: peripheral blood. The receptors come from a human donor in a cohort sampled during active COVID-19. Both conserved end residues are part of each CDR3. Clone size is shown for a subset of rows, as once, few, many or a class of expanded clone.

TRBJ1-1 TRBV25-1 - CASSEYAEAPEAFF
TRBJ2-3 TRBV10-3 - CAISELDRSANTDTQYF
TRBJ2-7 TRBV20-1 - CSAFRYEQYF
TRBJ2-7 TRBV5-4 - CASSPGRGYEQYF
TRBJ2-1 TRBV5-1 - CASTLGLREGYEQFF
TRBJ2-5 TRBV5-6 - CASSLEFFNRGRETQYF
TRBJ2-7 TRBV5-4 - CASSLDSPYEQYF
TRBJ1-4 TRBV10-3 few CASQGNANEKLFF
TRBJ2-5 TRBV18 - CASSRSGQSETQYF
TRBJ1-1 TRBV12-5 - CASGPRTAINTEAFF
TRBJ1-5 TRBV29-1 - CSVGLGGQPQHF
TRBJ2-7 TRBV30 few CAWSVRELSSYEQYF
TRBJ2-3 TRBV10-1 - CASSDPSSDSGDTQYF
TRBJ2-5 TRBV7-8 - CASILTGETQYF
TRBJ2-3 TRBV10-3 - CAAIAGGSSTDTQYF
TRBJ1-6 TRBV5-1 - CASREGVNNSPLHF
TRBJ2-5 TRBV7-2 - CASSMGLEETQYF
TRBJ1-5 TRBV2 - CASSEGVDNQPQHF
TRBJ2-7 TRBV7-9 - CASSKGSADEQYF
TRBJ2-1 TRBV19 - CASSIDGSSYNEQFF
TRBJ1-3 TRBV30 - CACSGTGAGNTIYF
TRBJ2-7 TRBV18 - CASSNLIGQRGEQYF
TRBJ2-5 TRBV5-1 - CASSLGLAPETQYF
TRBJ2-1 TRBV6-4 - CASSVSREAYNEQFF
TRBJ2-2 TRBV4-1 many CASSLLKAPIGRVYTGELFF
TRBJ1-1 TRBV4-1 - CASSQEVGRTGISEAFF
TRBJ1-1 TRBV5-1 - CASSFTGEVAFF
TRBJ2-7 TRBV13 - CASSLAGQSSYEQYF